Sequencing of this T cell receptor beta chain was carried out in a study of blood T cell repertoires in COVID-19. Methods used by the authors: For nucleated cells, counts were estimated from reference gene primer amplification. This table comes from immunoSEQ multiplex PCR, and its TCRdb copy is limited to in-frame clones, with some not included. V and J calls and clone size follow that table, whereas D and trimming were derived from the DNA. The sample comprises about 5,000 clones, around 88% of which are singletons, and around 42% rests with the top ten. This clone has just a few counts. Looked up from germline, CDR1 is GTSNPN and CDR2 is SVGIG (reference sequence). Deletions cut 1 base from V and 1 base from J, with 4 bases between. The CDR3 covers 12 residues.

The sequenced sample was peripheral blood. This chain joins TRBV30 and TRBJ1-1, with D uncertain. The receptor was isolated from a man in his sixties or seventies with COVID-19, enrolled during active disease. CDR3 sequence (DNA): TGTGCCTGGAGTGACGGGAACACTGAAGCTTTCTTT. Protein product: CAWSDGNTEAFF. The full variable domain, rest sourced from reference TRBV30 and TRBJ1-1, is SQTIHQWPATLVQPVGSPLSLECTVEGTSNPNLYWYRQAAGRGLQLLFYSVGIGQISSEVPQNLSASRPQDRQFILSSKKLLLSDSGFYLCAWSDGNTEAFFGQGTRLTVV.